This T cell receptor (beta chain) was found in a study of blood T cell repertoires in COVID-19. Whole-study context: Acute and convalescent COVID-19 samples came from the United States, Italy and Spain. From T cells, B-cell-depleted T cells, or PBMCs came the material, which was cDNA or gDNA.

Original methodology: Amplification of reference gene primers provided the estimated nucleated cell counts. Sequencing was performed with immunoSEQ multiplex PCR; in TCRdb, only in-frame clones are kept and a portion is missing. V and J calls and clone size are as listed in that table; D and trimming were resolved from the DNA. The table shows 100,000 to 140,000 clones, with about 91% occurring only once. Germline V gene sequence: CDR1 MGHRA, CDR2 YSYEKL. The V segment lost 4 bases and the J segment 3 bases; nucleotides outside the gene matches: 3. The CDR3 covers 15 residues. The chain links TRBV4-1 to TRBJ2-1, with 10 bases matching TRBD2. The sequencing sample was made of peripheral blood. The TCR was taken from a man over 45 with active or convalescent COVID-19. The CDR3 spells CASSLGLAVYNEQFF. DNA of the CDR3: TGCGCCAGCAGCCTCGGACTAGCGGTCTACAATGAGCAGTTCTTC.